The 31 T cell receptor beta chains given below trace back to one sample, sequenced in a study of OX40 agonist ivuxolimab in advanced cancers. The assay was immunoSEQ multiplex PCR, and TCRdb's table has in-frame clones only and misses some. The sample records 80,000 to 100,000 clones, roughly 84% being singletons. The material was CD4+ or CD8+ T cells sorted from blood, obtained in a trial of the OX40 agonist ivuxolimab. The receptors shown here come from an adult with an advanced solid tumor such as melanoma, head and neck, liver or kidney cancer.

This chain uses TRBV5-1 with TRBJ2-5; D is unresolved. Germline V gene sequence: CDR1 SGHRS, CDR2 YFSETQ. Trimming pared 0 bases from V and 3 bases from J, leaving 9 bases between. The CDR3 spans 14 residues. CDR3 bases: TGCGCCAGCAGCTTGGTCGGGCTGAAAGAGACCCAGTACTTC. Translated: CASSLVGLKETQYF.

The chain recombines TRBV19 with TRBJ1-4; D is uncertain. The germline CDR1 and CDR2 sequences are LNHDA and SQIVND (reference sequence). The ends were cut back, 3 bases at V and 8 bases at J, with 7 bases in the middle. CDR3 size: 12 residues. CDR3 DNA: TGTGCCAGTAGTATCCGAGGGGAAAAACTGTTTTTT. Translation gives CASSIRGEKLFF.

The chain couples TRBV5-1 to TRBJ1-2; 9 nucleotides agree with TRBD1. In germline, CDR1 is SGHRS, CDR2 YFSETQ. The CDR3 loop spans 16 amino acids. After removal of 4 bases from V and 2 bases from J, the junction contained 9 bases not matched to a gene. CDR3 loop: CASSRTDRGKNYGYTF. The CDR3 DNA is TGCGCCAGCAGCCGAACTGACAGGGGGAAAAACTATGGCTACACCTTC. Variable domain in full (rest from reference TRBV5-1 and TRBJ1-2): KAGVTQTPRYLIKTRGQQVTLSCSPISGHRSVSWYQQTPGQGLQFLFEYFSETQRNKGNFPGRFSGRQFSNSRSEMNVSTLELGDSALYLCASSRTDRGKNYGYTFGSGTRLTVV.

The sample holds one count of this clone. J is TRBJ2-3 and V is TRBV6-1; D might be TRBD1 (6 bases). V was cut by 8 bases and J by 1 base, with 10 bases left in between. Germline loops: CDR1 MNHNS, CDR2 SASEGT. This CDR3 contains 13 residues. The DNA for the CDR3 is TGTGCCAGCGGGGGCCGGCGCACAGATACGCAGTATTTT. Protein: CASGGRRTDTQYF.

This chain links TRBV5-5 with TRBJ1-3; D unclear. CDR3 length: 14 residues. Per germline, CDR1 SGHKS and CDR2 YYEKEE (reference sequence). The V end lost 7 bases, the J end lost 0 bases, and 11 bases lay between the germline ends. CDR3 region: CASWNMGSGNTIYF. CDR3 coding DNA: TGTGCCAGCTGGAACATGGGCTCTGGAAACACCATATATTTT.

The V gene is TRBV10-2, the J gene TRBJ2-5, with D unclear. This CDR3 region has 13 residues. Germline V lookup: CDR1 WSHSY, CDR2 SAAADI. Deletions cut 7 bases from V and 1 base from J, with 10 bases between. The CDR3 loop reads CASKGGTQETQYF. CDR3 in DNA: TGCGCCAGCAAAGGCGGAACCCAAGAGACCCAGTACTTC.

The J gene is TRBJ2-1, the V gene TRBV10-3, with D possibly being TRBD2 (6 bases). The germline V and J ends were trimmed by 3 bases and 6 bases, with 15 bases remaining between them. The CDR3 has 15 amino acids. CDR1 is ENHRY and CDR2 is SYGVKD in the germline V gene. The CDR3 DNA reads as TGTGCCATCAGTGAAGGAGGGGACCGCCTCAATGAGCAGTTCTTC. This gives the protein CAISEGGDRLNEQFF.

J is TRBJ2-7 and V is TRBV5-1; possibly TRBD2 for D (5 bases). Germline CDR1 reads SGHRS; CDR2 reads YFSETQ. V was shortened by 4 bases and J by 1 base, with 24 bases between the two germline ends. The CDR3 loop spans 18 amino acids. The CDR3 coding sequence is TGCGCCAGCAGCCCCGGTGATCTTAGGACTTTTCGGTCCTACGAGCAGTACTTC. Translating gives CASSPGDLRTFRSYEQYF.

The chain is built from TRBV7-2 and TRBJ1-3, with no clear D. V lost 3 bases and J lost 0, with 12 bases in between. The germline CDR1 and CDR2 sequences are SGHTA and FQGNSA. The length of the CDR3 is 16 residues. Written as DNA, the CDR3 is TGTGCCAGCAGCTTCAGCGGGTTAGGCTCTGGAAACACCATATATTTT. Protein: CASSFSGLGSGNTIYF.

This chain uses TRBV7-2 with TRBJ2-2, with 9 bases aligning to TRBD2. Trimming at V came to 8 bases and at J to 4 bases, leaving 2 bases not matched to a gene. This CDR3 comprises 13 residues. Germline CDR1 is SGHTA and CDR2 is FQGNSA. CDR3 nucleotide sequence: TGTGCCAGCGCGGGGGGGAGCACCGGGGAGCTGTTTTTT. It is translated as CASAGGSTGELFF.

V gene TRBV30 combines with J gene TRBJ1-5, with a tentative D call TRBD1 (5 bases). Germline lookup yields CDR1 GTSNPN and CDR2 SVGIG (reference sequence). V was pared by 5 bases and J by 3 bases, with 14 bases between. The CDR3 spans 14 residues. The CDR3 is CAWSEGRTNQPQHF. The DNA for the CDR3 is TGTGCCTGGTCCGAGGGGCGCACCAATCAGCCCCAGCATTTT.

The rearrangement links TRBV5-1 to TRBJ2-3; 8 nucleotides line up with TRBD2. J was trimmed by 2 bases and V by 0 bases; bases with no gene match: 5. The germline gives CDR1 SGHRS, CDR2 YFSETQ. This CDR3 has 16 residues. CDR3 DNA: TGCGCCAGCAGCTTGGCCGACGGGGGGGCCACAGATACGCAGTATTTT. Amino acids: CASSLADGGATDTQYF.

The chain joins TRBV18 to TRBJ1-2; D is unresolved. The CDR3 extends over 14 amino acids. CDR1 and CDR2 from the germline V gene are KGHSH and LQKENI. Trimming left V 3 bases short and J 5 bases short, with 13 bases between. CDR3 bases: TGTGCCAGCTCACCTTCCTCAGGAATTTATGGCTACACCTTC. Translating it yields CASSPSSGIYGYTF. Complete variable domain (other parts from reference TRBV18 and TRBJ1-2): NAGVMQNPRHLVRRRGQEARLRCSPMKGHSHVYWYRQLPEEGLKFMVYLQKENIIDESGMPKERFSAEFPKEGPSILRIQQVVRGDSAAYFCASSPSSGIYGYTFGSGTRLTVV.

This clone was detected only a few times. The chain uses TRBV19 and TRBJ1-3; the D is unclear. The CDR3 is 13 residues long. V shed 8 bases and J shed 0 bases, with 8 bases lying between them. The germline gives CDR1 LNHDA, CDR2 SQIVND (reference sequence). The CDR3 coding sequence is TGTGCCAGTCAGGCCGTCTCTGGAAACACCATATATTTT. Translation gives CASQAVSGNTIYF.

V gene TRBV5-5 combines with J gene TRBJ1-6; no reliable D call. The CDR3 covers 14 residues. The V end lost 1 base, the J end lost 7 bases, and 9 bases lay between the germline ends. Per germline, CDR1 SGHKS and CDR2 YYEKEE (reference sequence). CDR3 sequence (DNA): TGTGCCAGCAGCTTGTTAGTGAAAAATTCACCCCTCCACTTT. Its translation: CASSLLVKNSPLHF.

The CDR3 here is CASSERQGNTEAFF. CDR3 in DNA: TGTGCCAGCAGTGAGAGACAGGGGAACACTGAAGCTTTCTTT. The genes are TRBV2 and TRBJ1-1, with 7 bases lining up with TRBD1. CDR3 length: 14 residues. With V trimmed by 3 bases and J by 1 base, 2 bases remained unmatched. In germline, CDR1 is SNHLY, CDR2 FYNNEI.

The chain uses TRBV19 and TRBJ2-5, with D possibly TRBD1 on 5 matching bases. CDR1 is LNHDA and CDR2 is SQIVND in the germline V gene (reference sequence). Trimming removed 3 bases from V and 5 bases from J, with 22 bases in between. The CDR3 sequence is 17 residues long. CDR3 DNA sequence: TGTGCCAGTAGTATTAAAGGGGCAGTGATACCTCGGGAGACCCAGTACTTC. It specifies CASSIKGAVIPRETQYF.

The chain combines TRBV6-1 with TRBJ1-6; D is undetermined. The CDR3 covers 14 residues. CDR1 is MNHNS and CDR2 is SASEGT in the germline V gene. Trimming left V 6 bases short and J 6 bases short, with 12 bases between. The CDR3 loop reads CASSLGPINSPLHF. The CDR3 region has the DNA TGTGCCAGCAGCCTTGGACCGATTAATTCACCCCTCCACTTT.

This chain links TRBV23-1 with TRBJ1-1, with 7 bases aligning to TRBD1. TRBV23-1 is marked as an open reading frame, function uncertain. The CDR3 spans 16 residues. J was trimmed by 2 bases and V by 6 bases; bases with no gene match: 12. The CDR3 here is CASRGDREKVNTEAFF. For the CDR3, the DNA is TGCGCCAGCAGGGGAGACAGGGAAAAGGTTAACACTGAAGCTTTCTTT.

The chain employs TRBV7-6 and TRBJ2-1; 8 bases align to TRBD2. The CDR3 sequence is 15 residues long. The trim removed 5 bases at V and 2 bases at J, leaving 5 bases unmatched. CDR1 SGHVS and CDR2 FNYEAQ come from the germline V gene. CDR3 DNA sequence: TGTGCCAGCAGCGCAAACGGGGGGGCCTACAATGAGCAGTTCTTC. This sequence encodes CASSANGGAYNEQFF.

The chain uses TRBV6-6 and TRBJ1-3; 7 bases are shared with TRBD1. Germline lookup yields CDR1 MNHNY and CDR2 SVGAGI (reference sequence). The V segment lost 4 bases and the J segment 2 bases; nucleotides outside the gene matches: 2. This CDR3 region has 14 residues. CDR3 sequence (DNA): TGTGCCAGCAGTTTCCAGGGGGCTGGAAACACCATATATTTT. Its translation: CASSFQGAGNTIYF.

The chain joins TRBV29-1 to TRBJ1-3; perhaps TRBD1 as D (5 bases). CDR1 SQVTM and CDR2 ANQGSEA come from the germline V gene. The CDR3 has 13 amino acids. V was cut by 6 bases and J by 3 bases, with 12 bases left in between. The DNA of the CDR3 is TGCAGCGTCCGATCGGGGGATGGAAACACCATATATTTT. Translation: CSVRSGDGNTIYF. Based on the CDR3 plus reference TRBV29-1 and TRBJ1-3, the full variable domain is SAVISQKPSRDICQRGTSLTIQCQVDSQVTMMFWYRQQPGQSLTLIATANQGSEATYESGFVIDKFPISRPNLTFSTLTVSNMSPEDSSIYLCSVRSGDGNTIYFGEGSWLTVV.

V gene TRBV5-6 combines with J gene TRBJ2-7; D might be TRBD2 (6 bases). Per the germline V gene, CDR1 is SGHDT and CDR2 is YYEEEE. V dropped 2 bases and J dropped 7 bases, with 16 bases sitting between them. The CDR3 runs to 14 residues. CDR3 DNA: TGTGCCAGCAGCTTCATGAACGGGGCGGGAGAGCAGTACTTC. Residues: CASSFMNGAGEQYF.

The chain joins TRBV7-3 to TRBJ1-2; D uncertain. V lost 0 bases, J lost 10 bases, and 12 bases lay in between. This CDR3 is 13 amino acids long. In germline, CDR1 is SGHTA, CDR2 FQGTGA. The CDR3 nucleotides are TGTGCCAGCAGCTTAACACCCTGGACCTACTACACCTTC. This sequence encodes CASSLTPWTYYTF.

A few counts support this clone. The chain carries TRBV7-8 and TRBJ2-1, with 11 positions matching TRBD2. Germline lookup yields CDR1 SGHVS and CDR2 FQNEAQ. Losses at the gene ends were 3 bases for V and 7 bases for J; bases not matched to a gene: 8. The CDR3 runs 16 residues. As DNA, the CDR3 is TGTGCCAGCAGCTTCAGGAGGGTAGCGGGGGGGAATGAGCAGTTCTTC. It codes for CASSFRRVAGGNEQFF. Using reference TRBV7-8 and TRBJ2-1 for the parts outside the CDR3, the full variable domain is GAGVSQSPRYKVAKRGQDVALRCDPISGHVSLFWYQQALGQGPEFLTYFQNEAQLDKSGLPSDRFFAERPEGSVSTLKIQRTQQEDSAVYLCASSFRRVAGGNEQFFGPGTRLTVL.

This rearrangement joins TRBV6-5 to TRBJ1-1; D may be TRBD1 (5 bases). V lost 2 bases to trimming and J lost 4 bases, with 14 bases between them. The CDR3 sequence is 15 residues long. Germline values: CDR1 MNHEY, CDR2 SVGAGI. This chain's CDR3 is CASSYGRGGGTEAFF. Written as DNA, the CDR3 is TGTGCCAGCAGTTACGGACGGGGCGGAGGCACTGAAGCTTTCTTT.

V and J are TRBV6-1 and TRBJ2-5; TRBD1 might be the D (6 bases). The CDR3 length is 15 residues. V lost 3 bases and J 1 base, leaving 12 bases between the germline ends. Germline V lookup: CDR1 MNHNS, CDR2 SASEGT. The CDR3 spells CASSEGHIRQETQYF. The CDR3 nucleotides read TGTGCCAGCAGTGAGGGACATATCCGCCAAGAGACCCAGTACTTC.

The CDR3 bases are TGCGCCAGCAGCTCGTCTCCCGGGACAGGGACTGGAAACACCATATATTTT. Protein: CASSSSPGTGTGNTIYF. The chain has TRBV5-1 and TRBJ1-3; 9 bases agree with TRBD1. The germline V gene has CDR1 SGHRS and CDR2 YFSETQ. The CDR3 is made up of 17 amino acids. V shed 3 bases, J shed 2 bases, and the junction held 9 bases outside the gene matches.

This clone was observed a single time. V usage is TRBV15 and J usage is TRBJ1-1, with a possible D match to TRBD1 (6 bases). CDR1 is LNHNV and CDR2 is YYDKDF in the germline V gene (reference sequence). Trimming took off 5 bases at V and 2 bases at J, with 15 bases between the two ends. This CDR3 contains 15 residues. CDR3 sequence reads: CATSGRQDGNTEAFF. In nucleotides, the CDR3 is TGTGCCACCAGCGGCCGACAGGATGGAAACACTGAAGCTTTCTTT.

The V call is TRBV28, the J call TRBJ1-6; tentative D call: TRBD1 (6 bases). Trimming took 1 base from V and 5 from J, leaving 12 bases between them. The CDR3 extends over 16 amino acids. From germline, CDR1 is MDHEN and CDR2 SYDVKM. The CDR3 sequence is CASSLLGRQDNSPLHF. The CDR3 DNA sequence: TGTGCCAGCAGTTTATTGGGGCGACAGGATAATTCACCCCTCCACTTT. Looking up the rest from reference TRBV28 and TRBJ1-6 gives the full variable domain: DVKVTQSSRYLVKRTGEKVFLECVQDMDHENMFWYRQDPGLGLRLIYFSYDVKMKEKGDIPEGYSVSREKKERFSLILESASTNQTSMYLCASSLLGRQDNSPLHFGNGTRLTVT.

V and J are TRBV27 and TRBJ2-7; TRBD1 aligns across 12 bases. With V trimmed by 6 bases and J by 5 bases, 8 bases remained unmatched. CDR1 MNHEY and CDR2 SMNVEV come from the germline V gene (reference sequence). The CDR3 is 15 amino acids. The CDR3 DNA sequence: TGTGCCAGCAGGCCCTCCCGGGACAGGGGGCACGAGCAGTACTTC. Translating gives CASRPSRDRGHEQYF.